These 30 T cell receptor beta chains share one sample of origin, sequenced in a study of T cells in tumors after PD-1 blockade. Generated by immunoSEQ multiplex PCR, the TCRdb table keeps only in-frame clones and is missing some. Found here are around 45,000 clones, around four fifths of them singletons; the top ten hold approximately 8.3%. Sequencing used PBMCs, obtained before anti-PD-1 therapy. The receptors come from a human donor with advanced basal cell or squamous cell carcinoma (not recorded which).

This clone has just a few counts. This chain connects TRBV14 to TRBJ1-1, with no clear D. The V end lost 4 bases, the J end lost 7 bases, and 7 bases lay between the germline ends. This CDR3 contains 11 residues. Germline values: CDR1 SGHDN, CDR2 FVKESK. This CDR3 is CASSLGLEAFF. The CDR3 DNA reads as TGTGCCAGCAGCCTCGGACTTGAAGCTTTCTTT.

The gene calls are TRBV7-2 and TRBJ2-2, with 13 bases matching TRBD2. The CDR3 runs 15 residues. CDR1 is SGHTA, CDR2 FQGNSA, per germline. V dropped 5 bases and J dropped 9; count of bases not matched to a gene: 6. The CDR3, as DNA: TGTGCCAGCAGCGCCACTAGCGGGGGGGGCCGGGAGCTGTTTTTT. Protein: CASSATSGGGRELFF. The full variable domain, in which reference TRBV7-2 and TRBJ2-2 provide the parts outside the CDR3, is GAGVSQSPSNKVTEKGKDVELRCDPISGHTALYWYRQSLGQGLEFLIYFQGNSAPDKSGLPSDRFSAERTGGSVSTLTIQRTQQEDSAVYLCASSATSGGGRELFFGEGSRLTVL.

The V gene is TRBV11-3, the J gene TRBJ2-5; TRBD2 matches 10 bases. V was pared by 6 bases and J by 5 bases, with 6 bases of the junction left unmatched. The CDR3 has 14 amino acids. Looked up from germline, CDR1 is SGHNT and CDR2 is YENEEA. This CDR3 reads CASRVAGGGETQYF. CDR3 DNA sequence: TGTGCCAGCAGAGTAGCGGGAGGAGGGGAGACCCAGTACTTC.

The CDR3 here is CASRGGWGTDTQYF. Here the CDR3 DNA reads TGTGCCAGCAGGGGGGGATGGGGCACAGATACGCAGTATTTT. The rearrangement links TRBV28 to TRBJ2-3, with D maybe TRBD2 (6 bases). V was shortened by 6 bases and J by 1 base, with 11 bases between the two germline ends. Germline V CDR1 and CDR2: MDHEN, SYDVKM. The CDR3 totals 14 residues.

The rearrangement joins TRBV29-1 to TRBJ1-2, with a weak D call TRBD1 (6 bases). The CDR3 sequence is 13 residues long. CDR1 and CDR2 (germline): SQVTM, ANQGSEA. V was pared by 6 bases and J by 0 bases, with 11 bases between. The CDR3 region has the DNA TGCAGCGTAGATCGGACAGCTAACTATGGCTACACCTTC. This sequence encodes CSVDRTANYGYTF.

The count of this clone is one. The chain couples TRBV4-1 to TRBJ2-1; D may be TRBD1 or TRBD2 (5 bases each). The CDR3 has 18 amino acids. In germline, CDR1 is MGHRA, CDR2 YSYEKL. V dropped 0 bases and J dropped 7 bases, with 22 bases sitting between them. The CDR3 protein is CASSQDTVTGAGLNEQFF. In DNA form, the CDR3 reads TGCGCCAGCAGCCAAGACACGGTCACCGGGGCGGGCCTTAATGAGCAGTTCTTC.

The rearrangement uses TRBV25-1 and TRBJ1-2; D unclear. The CDR3 consists of 12 residues. The V end was cut by 2 bases, the J end by 7 bases, with 8 bases between. Germline CDR1 and CDR2: MGHDK and SYGVNS. CDR3 nucleotides: TGTGCCAGCAGTGAACCACGAAGTGGCTACACCTTC. Translated: CASSEPRSGYTF.

V usage is TRBV28 and J usage is TRBJ1-2, with D perhaps TRBD1 (6 bases). Trimming removed 10 bases from V and 4 bases from J, with 22 bases in between. This CDR3 has 15 residues. Germline V lookup: CDR1 MDHEN, CDR2 SYDVKM. In DNA form, the CDR3 reads TGTGCCATCACCCTTACTTCGGGGGCTCGCTATGGCTACACCTTC. Translated: CAITLTSGARYGYTF.

The chain uses TRBV18 and TRBJ2-1, with D perhaps matching TRBD1 (5 bases). This CDR3 has 15 residues. V lost 2 bases and J lost 7, with 15 bases in between. CDR1 and CDR2 from the germline V gene are KGHSH and LQKENI. The CDR3 spells CASSPVQGIGNEQFF. DNA of the CDR3: TGTGCCAGCTCACCAGTCCAGGGAATAGGGAATGAGCAGTTCTTC. Full variable domain (rest looked up from reference TRBV18 and TRBJ2-1): NAGVMQNPRHLVRRRGQEARLRCSPMKGHSHVYWYRQLPEEGLKFMVYLQKENIIDESGMPKERFSAEFPKEGPSILRIQQVVRGDSAAYFCASSPVQGIGNEQFFGPGTRLTVL.

CDR3 protein: CASSLPASGSSTDTQYF. The CDR3 DNA is TGTGCCAGCAGCTTGCCCGCCAGCGGGAGTAGTACAGATACGCAGTATTTT. The rearrangement links TRBV7-2 to TRBJ2-3; 8 bases agree with TRBD2. Per the germline V gene, CDR1 is SGHTA and CDR2 is FQGNSA. With 3 bases clipped from V and 3 bases from J, the junction kept 11 bases outside the gene matches. The CDR3 consists of 17 residues.

The table lists this clone with a count of one. V usage is TRBV21-1 and J usage is TRBJ1-2; TRBD1, the table's D call, lacks a check against the DNA. TRBV21-1 is recorded as a pseudogene. This CDR3 is built from 14 residues. CDR3 amino acids: CASSKGDSPYGYTF. CDR3 DNA sequence: TGTGCCAGCAGCAAAGGCGACAGCCCCTATGGCTACACCTTC.

In its sample, this clone ranks as medium-sized. The gene calls are TRBV14 and TRBJ1-1, with 8 nucleotides matching TRBD1. This CDR3 region has 15 residues. V lost 5 bases, J lost 1 base, and 6 bases stayed unmatched. The germline V gene encodes CDR1 SGHDN and CDR2 FVKESK. The CDR3 nucleotides read TGTGCCAGCAGCAGGGACAGGCTAAGGAACACTGAAGCTTTCTTT. Protein sequence: CASSRDRLRNTEAFF.

This chain links TRBV5-6 with TRBJ2-7; D call uncertain. Germline V gene data show CDR1 as SGHDT and CDR2 as YYEEEE. Between the trimmed V and J ends, which lost 5 bases and 2 bases, there was a span of 14 bases. This CDR3 is built from 14 residues. CDR3 sequence (DNA): TGTGCCAGCAGTCTAGGTACCCCTCCCTACGAGCAGTACTTC. It is translated as CASSLGTPPYEQYF.

This sequence joins TRBV29-1 and TRBJ2-1; D unresolved. Germline lookup yields CDR1 SQVTM and CDR2 ANQGSEA. Trimming stripped 8 bases from V and 1 base from J, with 12 bases between. CDR3 length equals 13 residues. The CDR3 reads CSIRAVSYNEQFF. DNA for the CDR3: TGCAGCATCCGTGCCGTGTCCTACAATGAGCAGTTCTTC.

J is TRBJ2-1 and V is TRBV19; D may be TRBD2 (6 bases). CDR3 length: 13 amino acids. Germline CDR1 and CDR2: LNHDA and SQIVND (reference sequence). V gave up 4 bases and J gave up 4 bases, with 8 bases separating them. The CDR3 spells CASSKDYYNEQFF. Here the CDR3 DNA reads TGTGCCAGTAGTAAGGACTATTACAATGAGCAGTTCTTC.

This chain connects TRBV6-5 to TRBJ2-7; perhaps TRBD1 as D (6 bases). CDR1 and CDR2 from the germline V gene are MNHEY and SVGAGI. CDR3 length equals 13 residues. The germline V and J ends were trimmed by 4 bases and 4 bases, with 11 bases remaining between them. CDR3 amino acids: CASSWDKFYEQYF. The CDR3 nucleotides read TGTGCCAGCAGTTGGGACAAGTTTTACGAGCAGTACTTC.

The chain carries TRBV10-3 and TRBJ1-5; D not certain. The germline V and J ends were trimmed by 6 bases and 0 bases, with 9 bases remaining between them. This CDR3 has 14 amino acids. Looked up from germline, CDR1 is ENHRY and CDR2 is SYGVKD. CDR3: CAIRGRDSNQPQHF. The CDR3 coding sequence is TGTGCCATCAGGGGGAGGGATAGCAATCAGCCCCAGCATTTT.

Ten or more counts support this clone. In nucleotides, the CDR3 is TGTGCCAGCAGCCAACAAAACCCGGGACAGGTCACCGGGGAGCTGTTTTTT. It is translated as CASSQQNPGQVTGELFF. The chain has TRBV14 and TRBJ2-2; 8 nucleotides line up with TRBD1. The CDR3 consists of 17 residues. V was clipped by 2 bases and J by 4 bases; unmatched bases: 9. CDR1 is SGHDN and CDR2 is FVKESK in the germline V gene.

In this sample, this clone turned up once. The chain uses TRBV29-1 and TRBJ1-2; a weak D match, TRBD1 (6 bases). V gave up 5 bases and J gave up 2 bases, with 12 bases separating them. Germline loops: CDR1 SQVTM, CDR2 ANQGSEA. CDR3 length: 13 amino acids. CDR3: CSVTQGLNYGYTF. CDR3 nucleotides: TGCAGCGTTACGCAGGGGTTAAACTATGGCTACACCTTC.

This rearrangement joins TRBV24-1 to TRBJ2-5; D remains unclear. The germline V gene encodes CDR1 KGHDR and CDR2 SFDVKD. V shed 1 base and J shed 7 bases, with 6 bases lying between them. CDR3 length: 12 residues. The CDR3 coding sequence is TGTGCCACCAGTGATTTACTGGGGACCCAGTACTTC. Translated, it gives CATSDLLGTQYF.

V usage is TRBV12-3 or TRBV12-4 and J usage is TRBJ2-7, with D uncertain. The CDR3 runs 13 residues. The V end was cut by 3 bases, the J end by 6 bases, with 12 bases between. The CDR3 sequence: CASSLRQESEQYF. The CDR3 DNA reads as TGTGCCAGCAGTTTGCGGCAGGAAAGCGAGCAGTACTTC.

The chain couples TRBV5-6 to TRBJ1-4; D gene unclear. Germline loops: CDR1 SGHDT, CDR2 YYEEEE. The CDR3 spans 14 residues. Trimming took 2 bases from V and 4 from J, leaving 9 bases between them. The CDR3 reads CASSFLGSNEKLFF. CDR3 nucleotide sequence: TGTGCCAGCAGCTTTCTGGGCAGTAATGAAAAACTGTTTTTT.

The chain uses TRBV2 and TRBJ2-7, with 7 positions matching TRBD1. The CDR3 runs 15 residues. The ends lost 2 bases at V and 2 bases at J; junction bases unmatched: 6. CDR1 is SNHLY, CDR2 FYNNEI, per germline. The CDR3 reads CASSESRGRPYEQYF. The CDR3 DNA reads as TGTGCCAGCAGTGAATCAAGGGGGCGCCCCTACGAGCAGTACTTC.

This chain connects TRBV7-8 to TRBJ2-1; 11 bases agree with TRBD2. The CDR3 spans 17 residues. J lost 0 bases, V lost 2 bases, and 3 bases had no gene match. Germline CDR1 and CDR2: SGHVS and FQNEAQ. The chain's CDR3 is CASSLFTSGGSYNEQFF. The CDR3 DNA sequence: TGTGCCAGCAGCTTATTTACTAGCGGGGGCTCCTACAATGAGCAGTTCTTC.

This clone was seen only a few times. The chain joins TRBV28 to TRBJ2-7, with D tentatively TRBD1 or TRBD2 (6 bases each). Germline V gives CDR1 MDHEN, CDR2 SYDVKM. CDR3 size: 13 residues. V was cut by 6 bases and J by 3 bases, with 12 bases left in between. In DNA form, the CDR3 reads TGTGCCAGCAGAGGGGGGCCCGACTACGAGCAGTACTTC. This gives the protein CASRGGPDYEQYF.

This clone has just one count. The chain combines TRBV10-2 with TRBJ2-7; D is perhaps TRBD2 (5 bases). Trimming removed 4 bases at V and 3 bases at J, with 13 bases between. The germline V gene has CDR1 WSHSY and CDR2 SAAADI. The CDR3 totals 14 residues. The CDR3 reads CASSGTNRGYEQYF. The DNA of the CDR3 is TGCGCCAGCAGTGGGACCAACCGGGGCTACGAGCAGTACTTC.

The chain joins TRBV27 to TRBJ2-3; 8 bases are a match to TRBD2. Per the germline V gene, CDR1 is MNHEY and CDR2 is SMNVEV (reference sequence). The V gene end was trimmed by 6 bases and the J gene end by 3 bases; junction bases not matched to a gene: 8. CDR3 length: 15 amino acids. The CDR3 protein is CASSPLAGLTDTQYF. CDR3 DNA sequence: TGTGCCAGCAGCCCTCTAGCGGGCCTAACAGATACGCAGTATTTT.

The chain links TRBV10-3 to TRBJ2-6; D is possibly TRBD1 (6 bases). Per the germline V gene, CDR1 is ENHRY and CDR2 is SYGVKD. Trimming left V 10 bases short and J 0 bases short, with 16 bases between. This CDR3 is built from 16 residues. The CDR3 DNA is TGTGCCACAGGGGCGGGTTGGACCTCTGGGGCCAACGTCCTGACTTTC. Its protein product is CATGAGWTSGANVLTF.

The J gene is TRBJ1-5, the V gene TRBV12-3 or TRBV12-4; no clear D. Trimming stripped 6 bases from V and 6 bases from J, with 9 bases between. This CDR3 is 12 amino acids long. The CDR3 region has the DNA TGTGCCAGCAGCCCGGACCTTCAGCCCCAGCATTTT. Protein product: CASSPDLQPQHF.

The chain uses TRBV7-8 and TRBJ1-6; D is ambiguous. The CDR3 is 13 amino acids. CDR1 is SGHVS, CDR2 FQNEAQ, per germline. V lost 1 base, J lost 14 bases, and 12 bases lay in between. CDR3 DNA sequence: TGTGCCAGCAGCTTAGACGCACACCGCACCCTCCACTTT. Protein product: CASSLDAHRTLHF.